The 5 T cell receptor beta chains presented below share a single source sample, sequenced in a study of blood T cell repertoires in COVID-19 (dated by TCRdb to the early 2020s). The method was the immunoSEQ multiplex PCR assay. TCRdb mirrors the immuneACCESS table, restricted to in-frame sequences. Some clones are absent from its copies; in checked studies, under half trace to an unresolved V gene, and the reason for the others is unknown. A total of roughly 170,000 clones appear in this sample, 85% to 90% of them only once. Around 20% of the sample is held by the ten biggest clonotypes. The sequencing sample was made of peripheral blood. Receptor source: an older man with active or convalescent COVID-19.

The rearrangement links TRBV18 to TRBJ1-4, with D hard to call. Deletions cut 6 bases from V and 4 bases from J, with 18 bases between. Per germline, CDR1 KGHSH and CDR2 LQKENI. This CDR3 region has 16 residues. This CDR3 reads CASSDRGRRDNEKLFF. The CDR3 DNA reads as TGTGCCAGCTCCGATCGGGGTAGGAGAGATAATGAAAAACTGTTTTTT.

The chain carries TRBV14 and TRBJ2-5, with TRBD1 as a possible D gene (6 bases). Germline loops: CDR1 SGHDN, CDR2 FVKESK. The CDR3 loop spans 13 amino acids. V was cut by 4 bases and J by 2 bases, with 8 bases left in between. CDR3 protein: CASSLGQQETQYF. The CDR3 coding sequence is TGTGCCAGCAGCCTTGGACAGCAAGAGACCCAGTACTTC.

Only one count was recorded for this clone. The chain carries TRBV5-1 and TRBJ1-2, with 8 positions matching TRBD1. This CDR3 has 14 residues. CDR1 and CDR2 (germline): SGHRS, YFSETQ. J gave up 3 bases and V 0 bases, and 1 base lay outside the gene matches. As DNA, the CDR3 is TGCGCCAGCAGCTTGGCGGACAGGGACTATGGCTACACCTTC. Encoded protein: CASSLADRDYGYTF.

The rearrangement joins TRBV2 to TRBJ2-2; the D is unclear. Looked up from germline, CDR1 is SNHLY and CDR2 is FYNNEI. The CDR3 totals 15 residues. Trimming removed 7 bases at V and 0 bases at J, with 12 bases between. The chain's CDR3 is CASTRAQANTGELFF. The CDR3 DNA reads TGTGCCAGCACCCGAGCCCAGGCGAACACCGGGGAGCTGTTTTTT.

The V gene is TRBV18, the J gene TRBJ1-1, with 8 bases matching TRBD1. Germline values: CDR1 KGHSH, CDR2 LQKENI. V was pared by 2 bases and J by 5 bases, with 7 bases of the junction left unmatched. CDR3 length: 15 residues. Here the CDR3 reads CASSPNPDRGTEAFF. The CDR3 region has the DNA TGTGCCAGCTCACCAAATCCCGACAGGGGTACTGAAGCTTTCTTT.